The subject of this entry is one T cell receptor beta chain. Its antigen is unknown. The data originate from a study of T cell repertoires and Cas9 in healthy adults. About the study: CD4 and CD8 compartments: SpCas9-reactive T cells profiled for potency, cytotoxicity, lineage. Regarding the study as a whole: SpCas9-reactive regulatory T cells reportedly mitigated SpCas9-reactive effector T cells in vitro.

This CDR3 region has 14 residues. Between the trimmed V and J ends, which lost 3 bases and 3 bases, there was a span of 11 bases. Germline CDR1 and CDR2: LNHDA and SQIVND (reference sequence). The table came from immunoSEQ multiplex PCR; TCRdb's copy has only in-frame clones and leaves some out. The sample gives about 14,000 clones, roughly 89% of which show up once; approximately 1.6% is in the top ten. V gene TRBV19 combines with J gene TRBJ2-5; possible D gene TRBD2, 6 bases. Sequenced sample: Tregs (CD4+, CD25+, CD127-, CD137-, CD154-) from PBMCs; culture status not recorded. The sequence was collected from a human donor in good health. The CDR3 reads CASSIRWGEETQYF. CDR3 nucleotides: TGTGCCAGTAGTATCCGCTGGGGGGAAGAGACCCAGTACTTC.